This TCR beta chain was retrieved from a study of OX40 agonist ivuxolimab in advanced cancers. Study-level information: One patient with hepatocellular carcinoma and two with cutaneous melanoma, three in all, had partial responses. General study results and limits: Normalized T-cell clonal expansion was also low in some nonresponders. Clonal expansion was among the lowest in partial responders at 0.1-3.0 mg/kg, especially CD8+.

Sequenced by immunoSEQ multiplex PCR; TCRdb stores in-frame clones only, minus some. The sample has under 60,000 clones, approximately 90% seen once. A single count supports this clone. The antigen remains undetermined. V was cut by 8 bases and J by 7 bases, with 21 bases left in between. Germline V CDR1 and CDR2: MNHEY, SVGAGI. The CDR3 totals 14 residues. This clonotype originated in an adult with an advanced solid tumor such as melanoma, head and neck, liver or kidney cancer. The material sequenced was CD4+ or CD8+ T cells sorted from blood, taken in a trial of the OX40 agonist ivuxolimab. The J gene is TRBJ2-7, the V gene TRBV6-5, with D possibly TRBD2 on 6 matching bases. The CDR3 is CASHIVASGGEQYF. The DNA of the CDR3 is TGTGCCAGCCATATAGTAGCGTCCGGAGGGGAGCAGTACTTC.